Each of the 17 T cell receptor beta chains below was sequenced from the same sample in a study of T cells after yellow fever vaccination. Each CDR3 protein is one row after TCRdb ran MiXCR on the 5' RACE reads. This table has some 500,000 distinct CDR3 sequences, approximately 12% appearing once. Sequencing was performed on PBMCs, taken on the day of the yellow fever booster vaccination. These receptors came from a man younger than 40 who received the YFV17D yellow fever vaccine.

The chain joins TRBV6-1 to TRBJ1-1, with D perhaps matching TRBD1 (6 bases). The CDR3 is 15 amino acids. Germline V CDR1 and CDR2: MNHNS, SASEGT. Trimming removed 8 bases at V and 3 bases at J, with 19 bases between. The CDR3 DNA follows: TGTGCCAGCCGAGGACATCTTCCAGGGGACACTGAAGCTTTCTTT. This gives the protein CASRGHLPGDTEAFF.

The J gene is TRBJ2-2, the V gene TRBV7-2, with D possibly TRBD1 on 5 matching bases. CDR1 and CDR2 (germline): SGHTA, FQGNSA. Trimming took off 8 bases at V and 8 bases at J, with 12 bases between the two ends. This CDR3 spans 12 amino acids. CDR3: CASLSPGGELFF. As DNA, the CDR3 is TGTGCCAGCCTTTCCCCAGGGGGGGAGCTGTTTTTT.

This clonotype was counted only a few times. The J gene is TRBJ2-7, the V gene TRBV19, with D possibly matching TRBD2 (7 bases). V shed 4 bases and J shed 2 bases, with 18 bases lying between them. From germline, CDR1 is LNHDA and CDR2 SQIVND (reference sequence). The CDR3 is made up of 16 amino acids. The chain's CDR3 is CASSTRGASGPYEQYF. For the CDR3, the DNA is TGTGCCAGTAGTACCCGGGGGGCTAGCGGACCCTACGAGCAGTACTTC.

V is TRBV6-2 or TRBV6-3 and J is TRBJ2-2; 9 bases are shared with TRBD2. Germline V gives CDR1 MNHEY, CDR2 SVGEGT. The CDR3 is made up of 14 amino acids. After removal of 7 bases from V and 2 bases from J, the junction contained 2 bases not matched to a gene. The DNA of the CDR3 is TGTGCCAGCAAGGGGACTAGCAACACCGGGGAGCTGTTTTTT. It codes for CASKGTSNTGELFF.

V usage is TRBV7-6 and J usage is TRBJ2-3; D possibly corresponds to TRBD2 (5 bases). The CDR3 totals 15 residues. Trimming removed 5 bases at V and 1 base at J, with 13 bases between. In germline, CDR1 is SGHVS, CDR2 FNYEAQ. The CDR3, as DNA: TGTGCCAGCAGCCCGAGAGAGGGAGGCACAGATACGCAGTATTTT. It is translated as CASSPREGGTDTQYF.

The table lists this clonotype with a few counts. The chain carries TRBV11-2 and TRBJ2-6, with D possibly matching TRBD1 (5 bases). CDR1 is SGHAT and CDR2 is FQNNGV in the germline V gene. V was pared by 8 bases and J by 0 bases, with 20 bases between. This CDR3 has 18 amino acids. CDR3 nucleotide sequence: TGTGCCAGCCCCCTTGGGGCAGGCGCACTCTCTGGGGCCAACGTCCTGACTTTC. This sequence encodes CASPLGAGALSGANVLTF.

This clonotype was found a few times. This chain uses TRBV7-9 with TRBJ2-1; D is unresolved. The germline V gene has CDR1 SEHNR and CDR2 FQNEAQ (reference sequence). This CDR3 comprises 15 residues. Trimming took 2 bases from V and 4 from J, leaving 12 bases between them. The CDR3 coding sequence is TGTGCCAGCAGCTTACTAGGAGAACTATACAATGAGCAGTTCTTC. Amino acid sequence: CASSLLGELYNEQFF.

A few counts support this clonotype. The V call is TRBV3-1, the J call TRBJ2-3; tentatively, D is TRBD2 (5 bases). The V gene's germline CDR1 is LGHDT and CDR2 YNNKEL (reference sequence). The CDR3 has 14 amino acids. The germline V and J ends were trimmed by 2 bases and 2 bases, with 8 bases remaining between them. The CDR3 sequence: CASSQSGLTDTQYF. In DNA form, the CDR3 reads TGTGCCAGCAGCCAAAGCGGTCTCACAGATACGCAGTATTTT.

This clonotype was found a few times. J is TRBJ1-4 and V is TRBV7-2; 10 nucleotides agree with TRBD1. Germline lookup yields CDR1 SGHTA and CDR2 FQGNSA. The trim removed 4 bases at V and 8 bases at J, leaving 4 bases unmatched. CDR3 size: 14 residues. CDR3 protein: CASSYGTGVEKLFF. In DNA, the CDR3 is TGTGCCAGCAGCTACGGGACAGGGGTGGAAAAACTGTTTTTT.

The chain recombines TRBV2 with TRBJ1-5; 9 bases align to TRBD1. The CDR3 sequence is 14 residues long. The germline CDR1 and CDR2 sequences are SNHLY and FYNNEI. V dropped 10 bases and J dropped 9; count of bases not matched to a gene: 13. For the CDR3, the DNA is TGTGCCACCCGGGACAGGGCCTCGGGTCGGCCCCAGCATTTT. Translation: CATRDRASGRPQHF. Full variable domain (missing parts from reference TRBV2 and TRBJ1-5): EPEVTQTPSHQVTQMGQEVILRCVPISNHLYFYWYRQILGQKVEFLVSFYNNEISEKSEIFDDQFSVERPDGSNFTLKIRSTKLEDSAMYFCATRDRASGRPQHFGDGTRLSIL.

This clonotype was observed a few times. The V and J genes are TRBV15 and TRBJ2-3; tentative D call: TRBD2 (6 bases). The CDR3 has 15 residues. Trimming removed 3 bases from V and 4 bases from J, with 14 bases in between. Germline loops: CDR1 LNHNV, CDR2 YYDKDF (reference sequence). The CDR3 DNA is TGTGCCACCAGCAGGGCAGGGCGGGATTCAGATACGCAGTATTTT. Its translation: CATSRAGRDSDTQYF. The whole variable domain, remainder taken from reference TRBV15 and TRBJ2-3, is DAMVIQNPRYQVTQFGKPVTLSCSQTLNHNVMYWYQQKSSQAPKLLFHYYDKDFNNEADTPDNFQSRRPNTSFCFLDIRSPGLGDTAMYLCATSRAGRDSDTQYFGPGTRLTVL.

This clonotype was counted only a few times. The CDR3 is CAWSVRLAGEQYF. As DNA, the CDR3 is TGTGCCTGGAGTGTACGGCTAGCGGGGGAGCAGTACTTC. This chain connects TRBV30 to TRBJ2-7, with TRBD2 identical over 9 bases. The germline gives CDR1 GTSNPN, CDR2 SVGIG (reference sequence). The CDR3 has 13 residues. V was pared by 0 bases and J by 7 bases, with 4 bases of the junction left unmatched.

The sample holds a few counts of this clonotype. The rearrangement uses TRBV12-1 and TRBJ1-5. TRBV12-1 is shown as a pseudogene. There are 16 residues in the CDR3. This CDR3 reads CASSFRDQSWGQPQHF. CDR3 in DNA: TGTGCCAGCAGCTTTCGGGACCAGTCTTGGGGTCAGCCCCAGCATTTT.

This chain uses TRBV19 with TRBJ2-7; D is possibly TRBD1 or TRBD2 (5 bases each). Trimming took 3 bases from V and 1 from J, leaving 7 bases between them. The CDR3 covers 13 residues. The germline V gene has CDR1 LNHDA and CDR2 SQIVND (reference sequence). The CDR3 DNA sequence: TGTGCCAGTAGTATGGGACCATCCTACGAGCAGTACTTC. Encoded protein: CASSMGPSYEQYF.

J is TRBJ1-2 and V is TRBV7-9; D uncertain. The germline V gene encodes CDR1 SEHNR and CDR2 FQNEAQ (reference sequence). Trimming stripped 4 bases from V and 4 bases from J, with 22 bases between. The CDR3 is 17 amino acids. This chain's CDR3 is CASSYHLQAGEGYGYTF. The CDR3 region has the DNA TGTGCCAGCAGCTACCACCTGCAAGCGGGTGAGGGCTATGGCTACACCTTC.

This clonotype was seen only a few times. This chain joins TRBV7-2 and TRBJ2-1; D may match TRBD1 or TRBD2 (5 bases each). V shed 1 base and J shed 6 bases, with 13 bases lying between them. The CDR3 length is 15 residues. CDR1 and CDR2 (germline): SGHTA, FQGNSA. CDR3 sequence reads: CASSLVRGPSNEQFF. The CDR3 DNA sequence: TGTGCCAGCAGCTTAGTACGGGGACCCTCCAATGAGCAGTTCTTC.

The table lists this clonotype with many counts. For the CDR3, the DNA is TGTGCCAGCAGCTTAGCGCCTAGTGGGGATGAGCAGTTCTTC. As protein: CASSLAPSGDEQFF. The V call is TRBV7-6, the J call TRBJ2-1; D not resolved. The V and J ends lost 0 bases and 8 bases respectively, with 11 bases between them. The CDR3 covers 14 residues. Germline CDR1 and CDR2: SGHVS and FNYEAQ. Supplemented by reference TRBV7-6 and TRBJ2-1, the full variable domain reads GAGVSQSPRYKVTKRGQDVALRCDPISGHVSLYWYRQALGQGPEFLTYFNYEAQQDKSGLPNDRFSAERPEGSISTLTIQRTEQRDSAMYRCASSLAPSGDEQFFGPGTRLTVL.